These T cell receptor beta chains were read from a single sample in a study of shared T cell receptors in the human thymus. TCRdb's table, derived via immunoSEQ multiplex PCR, lists solely in-frame clones and lacks some. The sample lists around 340,000 clones, 85% to 95% occurring once. Sample: thymocytes. Source of these receptors: a human donor. Each CDR3 is given with its conserved first and last residue. A D gene is named only where the DNA matches it firmly. Expanded clones are given a class, and other clones once, few, many or no size at all.

D,V,J,size,CDR3,DNA
TRBD2,TRBV28,TRBJ2-3,-,CASRVGLAGTDTQYF,TGTGCCAGCAGGGTGGGACTAGCGGGCACAGATACGCAGTATTTT
TRBD2,TRBV29-1,TRBJ2-1,once,CSVGLAGGNEQFF,TGCAGCGTTGGACTAGCGGGAGGCAATGAGCAGTTCTTC
TRBD1,TRBV7-2,TRBJ1-1,-,CASSISGGLGTEAFF,TGTGCCAGCAGTATCTCAGGGGGTCTGGGCACTGAAGCTTTCTTT
-,TRBV10-2,TRBJ1-5,-,CASSQATVNQPQHF,TGCGCCAGCAGTCAGGCAACAGTGAATCAGCCCCAGCATTTT
TRBD2,TRBV19,TRBJ2-1,-,CATRTSGSSYNEQFF,TGTGCCACGAGGACTAGCGGGAGCTCCTACAATGAGCAGTTCTTC
-,TRBV27,TRBJ2-3,-,CASSRPYTDTQYF,TGTGCCAGCAGCCGCCCGTACACAGATACGCAGTATTTT
TRBD1,TRBV5-1,TRBJ2-7,-,CASSVTGGLSSYEQYF,TGCGCCAGCAGCGTGACAGGGGGCCTCAGCTCCTACGAGCAGTACTTC
-,TRBV2,TRBJ1-3,-,CASSPPPTGPNSGNTIYF,TGTGCCAGCAGTCCCCCCCCGACAGGACCTAACTCTGGAAACACCATATATTTT
TRBD1,TRBV5-4,TRBJ1-4,-,CASSLGTGGATNEKLFF,TGTGCCAGCAGCTTGGGGACAGGGGGAGCAACTAATGAAAAACTGTTTTTT
-,TRBV19,TRBJ1-1,-,CASSIGGENTEAFF,TGTGCCAGTAGTATAGGAGGCGAGAACACTGAAGCTTTCTTT
-,TRBV7-8,TRBJ2-4,-,CASSPLSSRKAKNIQYF,TGTGCCAGCAGCCCTCTCTCCTCCCGAAAAGCCAAAAACATTCAGTACTTC
TRBD1,TRBV7-2,TRBJ1-1,-,CASRQGQGTFF,TGTGCCAGCAGACAAGGACAGGGGACTTTCTTT
-,TRBV28,TRBJ1-3,-,CASSLCISSGNTIYF,TGTGCCAGCAGTTTATGCATCTCCTCTGGAAACACCATATATTTT
-,TRBV6-5,TRBJ1-2,few,CASSSRTYGYTF,TGTGCCAGCAGTTCCCGGACCTATGGCTACACCTTC
-,TRBV7-2,TRBJ2-1,-,CASSFKGSGDDNEQFF,TGTGCCAGCAGCTTCAAGGGGTCTGGAGACGACAATGAGCAGTTCTTC
-,TRBV7-8,TRBJ1-1,-,CASSRREAEAFF,TGTGCCAGCAGCAGGCGTGAGGCTGAAGCTTTCTTT
-,TRBV9,TRBJ2-2,-,CASSAKTGGGGGELFF,TGTGCCAGCAGCGCTAAGACCGGGGGAGGGGGCGGGGAGCTGTTTTTT
-,TRBV5-1,TRBJ2-2,-,CASSLNTGELFF,TGCGCCAGCAGCTTGAACACCGGGGAGCTGTTTTTT
TRBD2,TRBV5-4,TRBJ2-1,-,CASSLVLAGTSNNEQFF,TGTGCCAGCAGCTTGGTTTTAGCCGGGACTAGCAACAATGAGCAGTTCTTC
-,TRBV13,TRBJ2-5,-,CASSLRVTGAGETQYF,TGTGCCAGCAGCTTAAGGGTTACGGGGGCGGGGGAGACCCAGTACTTC
-,TRBV19,TRBJ1-2,-,CASSMGRLYGYTF,TGTGCCAGTAGTATGGGACGGCTCTATGGCTACACCTTC
-,TRBV18,TRBJ2-7,-,CASSPYEQYF,TGTGCCAGCTCACCTTACGAGCAGTACTTC
TRBD2,TRBV19,TRBJ2-1,-,CASSIPGGRVNEQFF,TGTGCCAGTAGTATCCCGGGGGGTAGAGTCAATGAGCAGTTCTTC
TRBD1,TRBV28,TRBJ2-1,-,CASRRGQGLEQFF,TGTGCCAGCAGGCGGGGACAGGGGCTGGAGCAGTTCTTC
-,TRBV6-5,TRBJ1-1,-,CASSYRRPGEAFF,TGTGCCAGCAGTTACAGACGTCCCGGTGAAGCTTTCTTT
TRBD1,TRBV2,TRBJ1-4,-,CASSHDRGLNEKLFF,TGTGCCAGCTCCCATGACAGGGGGCTAAATGAAAAACTGTTTTTT
-,TRBV7-6,TRBJ1-3,-,CASSLKEGDRNTIYF,TGTGCCAGCAGCTTAAAGGAAGGGGACCGGAACACCATATATTTT
-,TRBV19,TRBJ2-3,-,CASTPRGARGDTQYF,TGTGCCAGTACCCCAAGGGGTGCGCGGGGAGATACGCAGTATTTT
-,TRBV18,TRBJ2-3,-,CASSPQRSGGFTDTQYF,TGTGCCAGCTCACCCCAGCGGAGCGGAGGATTTACAGATACGCAGTATTTT
-,TRBV4-1,TRBJ2-3,once,CASSQEGIWGQGPQYF,TGCGCCAGCAGCCAAGAGGGAATATGGGGCCAAGGGCCGCAGTATTTT
-,TRBV5-6,TRBJ1-1,-,CASSLRGLFAFF,TGTGCCAGCAGCTTGCGGGGGCTGTTTGCTTTCTTT
TRBD1,TRBV6-1,TRBJ1-5,-,CASRTGTGIYQPQHF,TGTGCCAGCAGGACCGGGACAGGGATTTATCAGCCCCAGCATTTT
-,TRBV28,TRBJ1-1,-,CASSPGVVDTEAFF,TGTGCCAGCAGTCCAGGGGTTGTTGACACTGAAGCTTTCTTT
TRBD2,TRBV7-2,TRBJ2-1,-,CASSFVLAGASYNEQFF,TGTGCCAGCAGCTTCGTCCTAGCGGGAGCCTCCTACAATGAGCAGTTCTTC
TRBD1,TRBV7-9,TRBJ1-3,-,CASSLGADRGTGNTIYF,TGTGCCAGCAGCTTAGGTGCGGACAGGGGCACTGGAAACACCATATATTTT
-,TRBV6-1,TRBJ1-2,-,CASSEPESSYGYTF,TGTGCCAGCAGTGAACCAGAAAGTTCTTATGGCTACACCTTC